These 32 T cell receptor beta chains originate from one sample sequenced in a study of cytomegalovirus exposure and HLA in healthy donors. 13 Jbeta primers and 60 Vbeta primers were used for the PCR. Sequencing used immunoSEQ multiplex PCR; TCRdb keeps in-frame clones, though not all of them. The table has roughly 160,000 clones, 80% seen once. Sequencing input: PBMCs. The receptors shown here come from a man aged 25-45 years in good health and CMV-seronegative.

V gene TRBV29-1 combines with J gene TRBJ1-1; D ambiguous. The germline gives CDR1 SQVTM, CDR2 ANQGSEA. The V end was cut by 4 bases, the J end by 4 bases, with 13 bases between. CDR3 length: 13 amino acids. The CDR3: CSVVSREGTEAFF. The CDR3 DNA follows: TGCAGCGTTGTGTCCCGGGAGGGCACTGAAGCTTTCTTT.

With regard to this clone: Other DNA variants within this sample encode the same CDR3. This sequence joins TRBV5-1 and TRBJ1-2; 9 nucleotides line up with TRBD1. Germline trimming cut 4 bases from V and 2 bases from J; bases unmatched to any gene: 9. Germline V gene lookup returns CDR1 SGHRS and CDR2 YFSETQ. This CDR3 contains 16 residues. The CDR3: CASSPGTGRTNYGYTF. The CDR3 DNA reads TGCGCCAGCAGCCCCGGGACAGGGAGGACGAACTATGGCTACACCTTC.

The rearrangement joins TRBV21-1 to TRBJ1-1. TRBV21-1 is a pseudogene segment. This CDR3 is built from 16 residues. The CDR3 sequence: CASSRFWGVVNTEAFF. CDR3 sequence (DNA): TGTGCCAGCAGCAGGTTTTGGGGGGTGGTGAACACTGAAGCTTTCTTT.

The V and J genes are TRBV6-5 and TRBJ1-5; TRBD1 aligns across 8 bases. V gave up 5 bases and J gave up 6 bases; unmatched junction bases: 9. The CDR3 totals 15 residues. Germline loops: CDR1 MNHEY, CDR2 SVGAGI. Written as DNA, the CDR3 is TGTGCCAGCAGTAGTCAAGACAGGGGAACTCAGCCCCAGCATTTT. Amino acids: CASSSQDRGTQPQHF.

The chain is built from TRBV11-1 and TRBJ1-2; D call uncertain. CDR1 and CDR2 (germline): SGHAT, FQDESV (reference sequence). The V and J ends lost 3 bases and 5 bases respectively, with 16 bases between them. This CDR3 is built from 15 residues. The CDR3 DNA reads as TGTGCCAGCAGCTTTGAGTCAGGACCGGGGTATGGCTACACCTTC. The encoded protein is CASSFESGPGYGYTF. The full variable domain, in which reference TRBV11-1 and TRBJ1-2 provide the parts outside the CDR3, is EAEVAQSPRYKITEKSQAVAFWCDPISGHATLYWYRQILGQGPELLVQFQDESVVDDSQLPKDRFSAERLKGVDSTLKIQPAELGDSAMYLCASSFESGPGYGYTFGSGTRLTVV.

V is TRBV28 and J is TRBJ2-7, with D possibly matching TRBD1 (5 bases). Germline V gene sequence: CDR1 MDHEN, CDR2 SYDVKM. Trimming took 3 bases from V and 10 from J, leaving 13 bases between them. There are 12 residues in the CDR3. The CDR3 loop is CASSLGPGLQYF. The CDR3 DNA is TGTGCCAGCAGTTTGGGGCCCGGGCTACAGTACTTC. The full variable domain, its missing parts supplied by reference TRBV28 and TRBJ2-7, is DVKVTQSSRYLVKRTGEKVFLECVQDMDHENMFWYRQDPGLGLRLIYFSYDVKMKEKGDIPEGYSVSREKKERFSLILESASTNQTSMYLCASSLGPGLQYFGPGTRLTVT.

V gene TRBV11-2 combines with J gene TRBJ1-4, with no clear D. Germline loops: CDR1 SGHAT, CDR2 FQNNGV. The CDR3 length is 12 residues. Trimming left V 0 bases short and J 8 bases short, with 4 bases between. CDR3 DNA: TGTGCCAGCAGCTTAGAGGAGGAAAAACTGTTTTTT. Its translation: CASSLEEEKLFF.

V usage is TRBV7-2 and J usage is TRBJ2-7; TRBD2 might be the D (6 bases). From germline, CDR1 is SGHTA and CDR2 FQGNSA. Trimming removed 4 bases from V and 4 bases from J, with 17 bases in between. The CDR3 totals 15 residues. CDR3 residues: CASSWTPGGVYEQYF. The DNA for the CDR3 is TGTGCCAGCAGCTGGACCCCCGGCGGGGTGTACGAGCAGTACTTC.

The V gene is TRBV5-4, the J gene TRBJ1-4; TRBD1 aligns across 7 bases. CDR3 length: 15 amino acids. Germline lookup yields CDR1 SGHNT and CDR2 YYREEE (reference sequence). V shed 4 bases, J shed 8 bases, and the junction held 11 bases outside the gene matches. CDR3 region: CASSVGGRTGEKLFF. The CDR3 bases are TGTGCCAGCAGCGTGGGGGGACGGACAGGAGAAAAACTGTTTTTT.

The chain is built from TRBV4-3 and TRBJ2-7, with 8 bases that match TRBD1. Germline loops: CDR1 LGHNA, CDR2 YSLEER. V shed 0 bases, J shed 6 bases, and the junction held 4 bases outside the gene matches. There are 14 residues in the CDR3. The CDR3 DNA sequence: TGCGCCAGCAGCCAAGATTGGACAGGGCGCGAGCAGTACTTC. Translating it yields CASSQDWTGREQYF.

This clone showed up just once. This chain joins TRBV5-1 and TRBJ2-7; a possible D gene is TRBD2 (7 bases). This CDR3 has 15 amino acids. Germline V gene lookup returns CDR1 SGHRS and CDR2 YFSETQ. Trimming took 0 bases from V and 5 from J, leaving 15 bases between them. Written as DNA, the CDR3 is TGCGCCAGCAGCTTGGCCCGGGGGGCGAGAAACGAGCAGTACTTC. It translates to CASSLARGARNEQYF.

In DNA, the CDR3 is TGCAGCGTTGATTCAGGGGCTGGCCACGAGCAGTACTTC. As protein: CSVDSGAGHEQYF. The chain links TRBV29-1 to TRBJ2-7, with D perhaps matching TRBD1 (6 bases). CDR1 SQVTM and CDR2 ANQGSEA come from the germline V gene. The CDR3 runs to 13 residues. V lost 3 bases, J lost 5 bases, and 14 bases lay in between.

CDR3 region: CASSSKGRELTDTQYF. CDR3 DNA sequence: TGTGCCAGCAGTTCCAAGGGGCGGGAGCTCACAGATACGCAGTATTTT. This chain connects TRBV7-3 to TRBJ2-3, with TRBD2 matching 7 bases. From germline, CDR1 is SGHTA and CDR2 FQGTGA. V dropped 6 bases and J dropped 2; count of bases not matched to a gene: 11. CDR3 length equals 16 residues.

The genes are TRBV27 and TRBJ1-2, with a tentative D call TRBD1 (6 bases). The CDR3 is made up of 15 amino acids. The V gene's germline CDR1 is MNHEY and CDR2 SMNVEV (reference sequence). The V gene lost 4 bases and the J gene lost 7 bases, with 19 bases spanning the gap. CDR3 nucleotide sequence: TGTGCCAGCAGTTCGCTGACAGGATTCTCGGGTGGCTACACCTTC. Its protein product is CASSSLTGFSGGYTF.

The chain links TRBV9 to TRBJ2-3, with 14 bases that match TRBD2. Germline V gene lookup returns CDR1 SGDLS and CDR2 YYNGEE. The CDR3 length is 18 residues. V lost 0 bases and J lost 3; bases outside the gene matches: 6. The DNA for the CDR3 is TGTGCCAGCAGCGTAGACCCCCGGACTAGCGGGAGGACAGATACGCAGTATTTT. Amino acids: CASSVDPRTSGRTDTQYF.

The chain employs TRBV5-1 and TRBJ1-2; 8 bases are shared with TRBD1. CDR1 and CDR2 from the germline V gene are SGHRS and YFSETQ. With 0 bases clipped from V and 4 bases from J, the junction kept 8 bases outside the gene matches. The CDR3 is 16 residues long. Written as DNA, the CDR3 is TGCGCCAGCAGCTTGGCCTCTGAGACAGGGGCCTATGGCTACACCTTC. This codes for CASSLASETGAYGYTF.

The V call is TRBV19, the J call TRBJ2-1; tentative D call: TRBD2 (6 bases). The CDR3 runs to 16 residues. CDR1 is LNHDA, CDR2 SQIVND, per germline (reference sequence). The V end was cut by 5 bases, the J end by 8 bases, with 22 bases between. The CDR3 loop is CASSLRRGAIVDEQFF. The CDR3 coding sequence is TGTGCCAGTAGTCTCCGGAGGGGCGCGATAGTCGATGAGCAGTTCTTC. The full variable domain, rest sourced from reference TRBV19 and TRBJ2-1, is DGGITQSPKYLFRKEGQNVTLSCEQNLNHDAMYWYRQDPGQGLRLIYYSQIVNDFQKGDIAEGYSVSREKKESFPLTVTSAQKNPTAFYLCASSLRRGAIVDEQFFGPGTRLTVL.

The rearrangement links TRBV4-3 to TRBJ2-7, with TRBD1 matching over 7 bases. Germline CDR1 and CDR2: LGHNA and YSLEER. V gave up 4 bases and J gave up 3 bases; unmatched junction bases: 6. This CDR3 contains 14 residues. CDR3 in amino acids: CASSRGTGDYEQYF. In DNA form, the CDR3 reads TGCGCCAGCAGCCGAGGTACAGGGGACTACGAGCAGTACTTC.

To note about this clone: One end of the junction fails to match germline, which may point to a read error. The rearrangement uses TRBV7-9 and TRBJ2-7, with a possible D match to TRBD2 (5 bases). Germline V gene lookup returns CDR1 SEHNR and CDR2 FQNEAQ (reference sequence). This CDR3 contains 12 residues. CDR3 sequence (DNA): TGTTCCAGCAGCTTGGGCGGGTACGAGCAGTACTTC. It encodes CSSSLGGYEQYF.

This rearrangement joins TRBV2 to TRBJ2-7, with unresolved D. There are 14 residues in the CDR3. Germline-derived CDR1 and CDR2 are SNHLY and FYNNEI. Deletions cut 4 bases from V and 2 bases from J, with 12 bases between. CDR3 residues: CASSVDTLPYEQYF. Here the CDR3 DNA reads TGTGCCAGCAGTGTAGACACTCTCCCCTACGAGCAGTACTTC.

The rearrangement joins TRBV6-5 to TRBJ2-2; 8 nucleotides agree with TRBD2. The length of the CDR3 is 16 residues. Losses at the gene ends were 2 bases for V and 6 bases for J; bases not matched to a gene: 8. Germline V gene sequence: CDR1 MNHEY, CDR2 SVGAGI. CDR3 sequence reads: CASSYRTGGAAGELFF. The CDR3 nucleotides read TGTGCCAGCAGTTACCGGACCGGGGGGGCGGCCGGGGAGCTGTTTTTT.

The chain combines TRBV27 with TRBJ1-2, with D perhaps matching TRBD1 (6 bases). This CDR3 contains 15 residues. V was pared by 7 bases and J by 4 bases, with 19 bases between. CDR1 and CDR2 (germline): MNHEY, SMNVEV (reference sequence). For the CDR3, the DNA is TGTGCCAGCACCCTTAGGGGGGGAGGGGTCTATGGCTACACCTTC. This encodes CASTLRGGGVYGYTF.

V usage is TRBV7-2 and J usage is TRBJ2-7, with D hard to call. Germline V gene data show CDR1 as SGHTA and CDR2 as FQGNSA. The CDR3 is made up of 13 amino acids. V lost 5 bases, J lost 5 bases, and 13 bases lay in between. In DNA, the CDR3 is TGTGCCAGCAGCCTAATCGGGTGGGACGAGCAGTACTTC. Protein: CASSLIGWDEQYF.

The V and J genes are TRBV6-5 and TRBJ1-2, with D perhaps TRBD1 (6 bases). The CDR3 contains 12 residues. V was trimmed by 11 bases and J by 4 bases, leaving 14 bases between them. Germline CDR1 MNHEY, CDR2 SVGAGI. The CDR3: CACTGSGYGYTF. The CDR3 region has the DNA TGTGCCTGTACAGGGTCGGGCTATGGCTACACCTTC.

The chain uses TRBV29-1 and TRBJ1-1; no clear D. The germline CDR1 and CDR2 sequences are SQVTM and ANQGSEA. This CDR3 is built from 12 residues. V lost 4 bases, J lost 0 bases, and 6 bases lay in between. CDR3 in amino acids: CSVGAVNTEAFF. CDR3 nucleotide sequence: TGCAGCGTTGGCGCGGTGAACACTGAAGCTTTCTTT. Full variable domain (rest looked up from reference TRBV29-1 and TRBJ1-1): SAVISQKPSRDICQRGTSLTIQCQVDSQVTMMFWYRQQPGQSLTLIATANQGSEATYESGFVIDKFPISRPNLTFSTLTVSNMSPEDSSIYLCSVGAVNTEAFFGQGTRLTVV.

The chain links TRBV5-6 to TRBJ2-7, with D possibly matching TRBD1 (6 bases). Trimming cost V 7 bases and J 3 bases, with 17 bases left between them. CDR3 size: 14 residues. Germline CDR1 is SGHDT and CDR2 is YYEEEE. The CDR3 coding sequence is TGTGCCAGCGAGACGTGGGGGCCGGACTACGAGCAGTACTTC. It codes for CASETWGPDYEQYF.

V usage is TRBV6-1 and J usage is TRBJ1-5; D is unresolved. Germline loops: CDR1 MNHNS, CDR2 SASEGT. This CDR3 has 18 amino acids. Deletions cut 2 bases from V and 3 bases from J, with 20 bases between. The CDR3 sequence is CASSELVAAPGYNQPQHF. The CDR3 coding sequence is TGTGCCAGCAGTGAATTAGTAGCGGCCCCTGGTTACAATCAGCCCCAGCATTTT.

This clone was detected only a few times. The rearrangement links TRBV7-9 to TRBJ2-7; 8 bases line up with TRBD1. V shed 4 bases and J 7 bases; nucleotides not matched to a gene: 12. The CDR3 covers 15 residues. CDR1 and CDR2 from the germline V gene are SEHNR and FQNEAQ (reference sequence). CDR3 nucleotides: TGTGCCAGCAGCTCCCTCCGGGACAGGCTAGTGGAGCAGTACTTC. Translation: CASSSLRDRLVEQYF.

V and J are TRBV7-3 and TRBJ2-1; D is undetermined. Germline-derived CDR1 and CDR2 are SGHTA and FQGTGA. V was shortened by 2 bases and J by 0 bases, with 11 bases between the two germline ends. This CDR3 region has 16 residues. Written as DNA, the CDR3 is TGTGCCAGCAGCTTATCTAGGAGAAGCTCCTACAATGAGCAGTTCTTC. Its protein is CASSLSRRSSYNEQFF.

This chain joins TRBV7-9 and TRBJ2-3; D is unresolved. The CDR3 length is 12 residues. Germline lookup yields CDR1 SEHNR and CDR2 FQNEAQ (reference sequence). V lost 3 bases to trimming and J lost 6 bases, with 7 bases between them. The CDR3 reads CASSFPGDTQYF. Here the CDR3 DNA reads TGTGCCAGCAGCTTCCCCGGGGATACGCAGTATTTT.

V and J are TRBV6-1 and TRBJ2-7; D call uncertain. V was cut by 3 bases and J by 2 bases, with 11 bases left in between. Germline assignment: CDR1 MNHNS and CDR2 SASEGT. The CDR3 covers 14 residues. CDR3 protein: CASSDRRLAYEQYF. DNA for the CDR3: TGTGCCAGCAGTGATAGACGGCTAGCCTACGAGCAGTACTTC.

The genes are TRBV11-2 and TRBJ2-5; TRBD1 might be the D (5 bases). V was shortened by 1 base and J by 11 bases, with 17 bases between the two germline ends. Germline V gene lookup returns CDR1 SGHAT and CDR2 FQNNGV. CDR3 length: 14 amino acids. The CDR3: CASSLVSRAEAQYF. The CDR3 DNA reads as TGTGCCAGCAGCTTAGTTTCCAGGGCAGAGGCGCAGTACTTC.